The next 21 T cell receptor beta chains were all read from a single sample in a study of cytomegalovirus exposure and HLA in healthy donors. Here immunoSEQ multiplex PCR was the method, and the copy in TCRdb shows in-frame clones only, minus some. The sample includes 130,000 to 150,000 clones, around 90% seen only once; the top ten take around 3.2%. The sample consisted of PBMCs. These receptors were taken from a woman between 18 and 29 years old in good health and CMV-seropositive.

The rearrangement links TRBV9 to TRBJ2-1; 9 bases agree with TRBD1. The CDR3 length is 16 residues. The germline gives CDR1 SGDLS, CDR2 YYNGEE. The ends lost 5 bases at V and 2 bases at J; junction bases unmatched: 8. Written as DNA, the CDR3 is TGTGCCAGCAGTTCTACCTGGACAGGGGCCTACAATGAGCAGTTCTTC. Amino acid sequence: CASSSTWTGAYNEQFF.

This chain joins TRBV4-1 and TRBJ2-1; 8 bases fit TRBD2. V shed 2 bases, J shed 9 bases, and the junction held 6 bases outside the gene matches. CDR1 and CDR2 from the germline V gene are MGHRA and YSYEKL. The CDR3 length is 14 residues. In nucleotides, the CDR3 is TGCGCCAGCAGCCAACTCCGGGGGGGAGGTGAGCAGTTCTTC. This translates into CASSQLRGGGEQFF.

On this clone itself: Other DNA sequences within the sample encode an identical CDR3. For the CDR3, the DNA is TGTGCCAGCAGCTTGGGGGGGACTAGCGGCAATGAGCAGTTCTTC. This gives the protein CASSLGGTSGNEQFF. The V call is TRBV28, the J call TRBJ2-1, with 11 bases that match TRBD2. V lost 6 bases to trimming and J lost 6 bases; unmatched junction nucleotides: 7. From germline, CDR1 is MDHEN and CDR2 SYDVKM. This CDR3 comprises 15 residues.

This chain links TRBV4-3 with TRBJ2-7, with 8 bases matching TRBD2. Germline CDR1 is LGHNA and CDR2 is YSLEER. Trimming at V came to 1 base and at J to 2 bases, leaving 16 bases not matched to a gene. The CDR3 runs to 19 residues. CDR3 residues: CASSQGLATQQRNPYEQYF. In DNA form, the CDR3 reads TGCGCCAGCAGCCAAGGACTAGCGACCCAGCAGAGGAATCCCTACGAGCAGTACTTC.

This clone was seen once. The rearrangement uses TRBV30 and TRBJ1-4, with D perhaps matching TRBD1 (5 bases). V was trimmed by 4 bases and J by 3 bases, leaving 15 bases between them. Germline CDR1 and CDR2: GTSNPN and SVGIG (reference sequence). CDR3 length equals 15 residues. CDR3 sequence: CAWTSGGGANEKLFF. The DNA of the CDR3 is TGTGCCTGGACTTCCGGCGGGGGTGCTAATGAAAAACTGTTTTTT.

This clone was recorded once. This specimen includes other DNA sequences encoding the same CDR3. The chain joins TRBV27 to TRBJ2-7; 8 bases map to TRBD1. With V trimmed by 5 bases and J by 4 bases, 7 bases remained unmatched. Germline V gene sequence: CDR1 MNHEY, CDR2 SMNVEV (reference sequence). This CDR3 has 14 residues. CDR3 sequence: CASSPWTGRYEQYF. CDR3 sequence (DNA): TGTGCCAGCAGTCCATGGACAGGGCGGTACGAGCAGTACTTC.

This clone was found once. The J gene is TRBJ1-4, the V gene TRBV19; 8 bases match TRBD1. There are 16 residues in the CDR3. The V and J ends lost 5 bases and 7 bases, in that order; junction bases with no gene match: 12. Germline CDR1 LNHDA, CDR2 SQIVND (reference sequence). The CDR3 nucleotides are TGTGCCAGTAGTCCTAGAGGACAGGGTGAAGGTGAAAAACTGTTTTTT. Translating it yields CASSPRGQGEGEKLFF.

The V call is TRBV5-1, the J call TRBJ2-7; 13 bases are a match to TRBD2. With 4 bases clipped from V and 0 bases from J, the junction kept 7 bases outside the gene matches. Germline CDR1 reads SGHRS; CDR2 reads YFSETQ. The CDR3 has 17 amino acids. The CDR3 DNA sequence: TGCGCCAGCAGCCGGGGACTAGCGGGACCCAACTCCTACGAGCAGTACTTC. It yields the protein CASSRGLAGPNSYEQYF.

This clone was found a few times. The V and J genes are TRBV4-1 and TRBJ1-2; a possible D gene is TRBD1 (5 bases). Trimming cost V 8 bases and J 0 bases, with 13 bases left between them. Germline CDR1 MGHRA, CDR2 YSYEKL. The CDR3 covers 14 residues. CDR3 DNA sequence: TGCGCCAGCGGGGGGTGGGGATCTAACTATGGCTACACCTTC. Translating gives CASGGWGSNYGYTF.

This rearrangement joins TRBV29-1 to TRBJ1-5; 8 nucleotides align to TRBD1. Germline values: CDR1 SQVTM, CDR2 ANQGSEA. The CDR3 has 14 amino acids. With V trimmed by 5 bases and J by 4 bases, 7 bases remained unmatched. CDR3 sequence (DNA): TGCAGCGTTCGGACAGGGCCGGGGAATCAGCCCCAGCATTTT. Translation gives CSVRTGPGNQPQHF.

The chain employs TRBV7-2 and TRBJ2-5; TRBD2 might be the D (7 bases). The CDR3 covers 14 residues. From germline, CDR1 is SGHTA and CDR2 FQGNSA. Trimming shortened V by 6 bases and J by 0 bases, and 11 bases separated the two germline ends. CDR3 region: CASRGGQYQETQYF. Here the CDR3 DNA reads TGTGCCAGCAGGGGGGGGCAGTACCAAGAGACCCAGTACTTC.

Turning to this clone: Relative to the germline gene, one junction end is altered; a read error may explain this. The J gene is TRBJ2-5, the V gene TRBV7-7; 13 bases match TRBD2. The CDR3 loop spans 16 amino acids. The germline CDR1 and CDR2 sequences are SSHAT and FNYEAQ (reference sequence). This CDR3 reads CASSLGTSGNQETQYF. The CDR3 DNA follows: TGTGCTAGCAGCTTAGGGACTAGCGGGAACCAAGAGACCCAGTACTTC.

This chain links TRBV7-9 with TRBJ2-7; D possibly corresponds to TRBD2 (6 bases). Trimming removed 4 bases at V and 0 bases at J, with 16 bases between. CDR1 SEHNR and CDR2 FQNEAQ come from the germline V gene (reference sequence). The CDR3 extends over 16 amino acids. CDR3 sequence: CASSSWPGGNSYEQYF. Written as DNA, the CDR3 is TGTGCCAGCAGCTCATGGCCTGGAGGGAACTCCTACGAGCAGTACTTC. Full variable domain (outside the CDR3, taken from reference TRBV7-9 and TRBJ2-7): DTGVSQNPRHKITKRGQNVTFRCDPISEHNRLYWYRQTLGQGPEFLTYFQNEAQLEKSRLLSDRFSAERPKGSFSTLEIQRTEQGDSAMYLCASSSWPGGNSYEQYFGPGTRLTVT.

The chain employs TRBV25-1 and TRBJ2-3, with TRBD1 matching 11 bases. The CDR3 runs to 18 residues. The germline V gene encodes CDR1 MGHDK and CDR2 SYGVNS. V shed 3 bases and J 1 base; nucleotides not matched to a gene: 9. The CDR3 bases are TGTGCCAGCAGTGATCTGGGGACAGGGGGTAGAGGCACAGATACGCAGTATTTT. Encoded protein: CASSDLGTGGRGTDTQYF.

In DNA, the CDR3 is TGTGCCAGCAGCCCTAGCGGGACCTCCTACGAGCAGTACTTC. It translates to CASSPSGTSYEQYF. The chain joins TRBV7-8 to TRBJ2-7, with TRBD2 matching over 9 bases. The CDR3 extends over 14 amino acids. Germline values: CDR1 SGHVS, CDR2 FQNEAQ. J was trimmed by 0 bases and V by 5 bases; bases with no gene match: 2.

In this sample, this clone turned up many times. This same CDR3 is encoded by further DNA sequences in the sample. J is TRBJ2-1 and V is TRBV6-4, with 13 bases aligning to TRBD2. This CDR3 contains 14 residues. V lost 4 bases to trimming and J lost 6 bases; unmatched junction nucleotides: 0. The germline V gene has CDR1 MRHNA and CDR2 SNTAGT. CDR3 in DNA: TGTGCCAGCAGTGGGACTAGCGGGAGCAATGAGCAGTTCTTC. Translated: CASSGTSGSNEQFF.

In its sample, this clone was seen once. This chain uses TRBV9 with TRBJ1-4; TRBD1 might be the D (5 bases). Germline V gene sequence: CDR1 SGDLS, CDR2 YYNGEE. Trimming stripped 0 bases from V and 7 bases from J, with 13 bases between. This CDR3 comprises 15 residues. The CDR3 region is CASSVAWGEGEKLFF. The CDR3 DNA sequence: TGTGCCAGCAGCGTAGCTTGGGGGGAAGGTGAAAAACTGTTTTTT.

The chain combines TRBV6-1 with TRBJ1-1; possibly TRBD1 for D (5 bases). Trimming shortened V by 6 bases and J by 1 base, and 12 bases separated the two germline ends. The CDR3 length is 14 residues. The germline V gene encodes CDR1 MNHNS and CDR2 SASEGT. CDR3: CASSEAGGNTEAFF. The CDR3 DNA follows: TGTGCCAGCAGCGAGGCGGGGGGGAACACTGAAGCTTTCTTT.

The table lists this clone with a count of one. The rearrangement joins TRBV6-4 to TRBJ2-1; possible D gene TRBD1, 6 bases. Trimming shortened V by 7 bases and J by 1 base, and 14 bases separated the two germline ends. Germline assignment: CDR1 MRHNA and CDR2 SNTAGT. The CDR3 length is 15 residues. This chain's CDR3 is CASTRTVFSYNEQFF. CDR3 DNA sequence: TGTGCCAGCACCCGGACAGTTTTTTCCTACAATGAGCAGTTCTTC.

The V and J genes are TRBV6-5 and TRBJ2-3, with 11 bases identical to TRBD2. V lost 3 bases and J lost 4; bases outside the gene matches: 3. The CDR3 runs to 15 residues. Germline V gene sequence: CDR1 MNHEY, CDR2 SVGAGI. CDR3 DNA: TGTGCCAGCAGTTATAGCGGGAGGGCCCCAGATACGCAGTATTTT. Its translation: CASSYSGRAPDTQYF.

The chain employs TRBV15 and TRBJ2-3; TRBD2 agrees at 8 bases. The CDR3 consists of 16 residues. The V gene end was trimmed by 1 base and the J gene end by 2 bases; junction bases not matched to a gene: 5. CDR1 is LNHNV, CDR2 YYDKDF, per germline (reference sequence). This CDR3 reads CATSRALAGPTDTQYF. The CDR3 DNA follows: TGTGCCACCAGCAGAGCCCTAGCGGGTCCCACAGATACGCAGTATTTT.